The clone carrying this TCR beta chain was observed a few times. The target antigen is unknown. Stability of Graves' hyperthyroidism was defined as absent ophthalmopathy progression within 18 months. This CDR3 region has 11 residues. Trimming left V 3 bases short and J 4 bases short, with 7 bases between. Germline CDR1 DFQATT, CDR2 SNEGSKA (reference sequence). The source of the sample is a study of T cells in Graves' hyperthyroidism and ophthalmopathy. The wider study: Specimen type is peripheral blood, collected at initial diagnosis prior to any treatment. Study results and limitations: By a 13 V-J model, ophthalmopathy was set apart from stable hyperthyroidism.

TCR beta CDR3 regions were amplified from RNA. First-round RT-PCR with HTBI primers amplified the TCR CDR3 region. One entry per CDR3 protein, called by TCRdb with MiXCR from the multiplex PCR reads. The sample gives under 350,000 distinct CDR3 sequences, 18% of which show up once; approximately 54% is in the top ten. The sequence came from a woman between 50 and 59 years old with Graves' hyperthyroidism. Input material: blood. The chain links TRBV20-1 to TRBJ2-7, with D uncertain. CDR3 in amino acids: CSASSAYEQYF. Here the CDR3 DNA reads TGCAGTGCTAGCTCTGCTTACGAGCAGTACTTC.